The entry below describes one T cell receptor (beta chain). Its antigen is undetermined. The data were obtained in a study of vaccination and CD4 T cells after COVID-19. Background on the study: Convalescent persons amounted to six males plus four females, two of whom were Hispanic. Overlapping SARS-CoV-2, HCoV-NL63, HCoV-OC43 and HCoV-229E spike peptides were used to stimulate cells.

Sequence data for DNA of cultured CD4+ T cells were generated by the Oncomine TCR Beta short-read assay. TCRdb redid the calling of the PCR reads with MiXCR, one entry per CDR3 protein. The profile covers around 10,000 distinct CDR3 sequences, with 46% appearing a single time and around 29% taken by the ten largest. Sample treatment: approximately 9-day PBMC culture with coronavirus spike peptide pools or control peptides (ViraFEST assay). Germline lookup yields CDR1 SEHNR and CDR2 FQNEAQ (reference sequence). V was clipped by 2 bases and J by 2 bases, with 10 bases between them. This CDR3 is built from 15 residues.

Sequencing was performed on CD4+ T cells from blood, cultured in vitro. The sequence was obtained from a human donor who had recovered from COVID-19. This chain links TRBV7-9 with TRBJ1-3; D is unclear. The DNA of the CDR3 is TGTGCCAGCAGCTTAAGCGCCGGGGCTGGAAACACCATATATTTT. Residues: CASSLSAGAGNTIYF.